Listed below are T cell receptor beta chains from one sample, sequenced in a study of CD8+ T cells in alopecia areata. The method was immunoSEQ multiplex PCR; TCRdb's version includes in-frame clones alone and lacks a portion of them. This sample yields 150,000 or so clones, of which 55% are seen a single time; about 4.3% belongs to the top ten. Sequenced sample: CD4+ T cells sorted from blood. The receptors derive from a human donor in good health. Each CDR3 is given with its conserved first and last residue. A D gene is named only where the DNA matches it firmly. Not all rows give a size; the values are once, few, many and, for expanded clones, a class.

TRBD2	NA	TRBV6-5	TRBJ2-3	TGTGCCAGCGGGCAGCGGGGTGGCACAGATACGCAGTATTTT	CASGQRGGTDTQYF
NA	NA	TRBV27	TRBJ2-3	TGTGCCAACCGTAGCGGAGACACAGATACGCAGTATTTT	CANRSGDTDTQYF
TRBD2	NA	TRBV4-1	TRBJ2-1	TGCGCCAGCAGCCAAGGCGGCGGGAGGGCCTCTGAGCAGTTCTTC	CASSQGGGRASEQFF
NA	NA	TRBV14	TRBJ2-7	TGTGCCAGCAGCCAAGATCTGGACGGGTCCTCCTACGAGCAGTACTTC	CASSQDLDGSSYEQYF
NA	NA	TRBV29-1	TRBJ1-1	TGCAGCGTTGGGCGAATGAACACTGAAGCTTTCTTT	CSVGRMNTEAFF
NA	few	TRBV30	TRBJ2-7	TGTGCCTGGGGGGGCGACCTCCGCTCCTACGAGCAGTACTTC	CAWGGDLRSYEQYF
NA	few	TRBV18	TRBJ1-4	TGTGCCAGCTCACCGACAGGCCCCACTAATGAAAAACTGTTTTTT	CASSPTGPTNEKLFF
TRBD1	few	TRBV5-1	TRBJ1-1	TGCGCCAGCAGCACCCAGGGGGGGAACACTGAAGCTTTCTTT	CASSTQGGNTEAFF
TRBD2	few	TRBV6-5	TRBJ2-7	TGTGCCAGCAGGGAACTAGCGGAGAGCTACGAGCAGTACTTC	CASRELAESYEQYF
NA	NA	TRBV2	TRBJ2-3	TGTGCCAGCGGCGGGGAAGATACGCAGTATTTT	CASGGEDTQYF
NA	NA	TRBV15	TRBJ1-5	TGTGCCACCAGCTCAGAGGGAGGGACTTCCATTCATTTT	CATSSEGGTSIHF
NA	NA	TRBV4-1	TRBJ2-3	TGCGCCAGCAGCCAAGAGGCAACCACAGATACGCAGTATTTT	CASSQEATTDTQYF
NA	few	TRBV27	TRBJ2-1	TGTGCCAGCAGTTTATCGAGGCCCATCAATGAGCAGTTCTTC	CASSLSRPINEQFF
NA	NA	TRBV30	TRBJ2-3	TGTGCCTGGAGTAAGGGGTTCGACACAGATACGCAGTATTTT	CAWSKGFDTDTQYF
TRBD2	NA	TRBV2	TRBJ2-1	TGTGCCAGCTCCGGGACTAGCGGGGGGCAGTTCTTC	CASSGTSGGQFF
NA	NA	TRBV30	TRBJ1-2	TGTGCCTGGAGTGTTGGAACAGTAGGACCCTACACCTTC	CAWSVGTVGPYTF
TRBD1	NA	TRBV29-1	TRBJ2-3	TGCAGCGTTGACCCCAGGGGGCATTTAGATACGCAGTATTTT	CSVDPRGHLDTQYF
NA	NA	TRBV28	TRBJ2-7	TGTGCCAGCAGTTATGGACAGCAAAGAGAGCAGTACTTC	CASSYGQQREQYF
TRBD2	NA	TRBV13	TRBJ2-6	TGTGCCAGCAGCTTAGGTCGGACTAGCGGTCTCTCTGGGGCCAACGTCCTGACTTTC	CASSLGRTSGLSGANVLTF
NA	few	TRBV10-3	TRBJ2-1	TGTGCCATCGGCAGGACCGACAATGAGCAGTTCTTC	CAIGRTDNEQFF
NA	once	TRBV30	TRBJ1-3	TGTGCCTGGAGTGCAGATTCCTCTGGAAACACCATATATTTT	CAWSADSSGNTIYF
NA	few	TRBV27	TRBJ2-7	TGTGCCAGCAGTTTATCGGTGGCTACCCTCTCCTACGAGCAGTACTTC	CASSLSVATLSYEQYF
NA	NA	TRBV7-2	TRBJ1-5	TGTGCCAGCAGCCTTCAGGTGAATAGCAATCAGCCCCAGCATTTT	CASSLQVNSNQPQHF
NA	NA	TRBV28	TRBJ2-5	TGTGCCAGCAGTCCAGTAGGTGGAGAGACCCAGTACTTC	CASSPVGGETQYF
NA	few	TRBV29-1	TRBJ2-5	TGCAGCGTTCAGGGGAATTGGGAGACCCAGTACTTC	CSVQGNWETQYF
NA	NA	TRBV29-1	TRBJ2-7	TGCAGCGTCTTAGGACTTGCCTACGAGCAGTACTTC	CSVLGLAYEQYF
NA	NA	TRBV6-1	TRBJ2-1	TGTGCCACCCAGGACGGATACTCCTACAATGAGCAGTTCTTC	CATQDGYSYNEQFF
NA	NA	TRBV30	TRBJ1-1	TGTGCCTGGAGGATCGGGGGAAGGACTGAAGCTTTCTTT	CAWRIGGRTEAFF
TRBD2	NA	TRBV2	TRBJ2-1	TGTGCCAGCAGTGAGGCGGGACTAGGTATGGGCAATGAGCAGTTCTTC	CASSEAGLGMGNEQFF
TRBD2	few	TRBV5-4	TRBJ2-7	TGTGCCAGCAGCTTGGGCTTTCTGGCTAGCGGGAGCCTAGGAGCGAGCGAGCAGTACTTC	CASSLGFLASGSLGASEQYF
NA	NA	TRBV6-5	TRBJ1-4	TGTGCCAGCAGTTATGACGAAAAACTGTTTTTT	CASSYDEKLFF
TRBD1	few	TRBV9	TRBJ1-2	TGTGCCAGCAGCGTAGAACCAGTCGGGACAGGGGATCGCGACTATGGCTACACCTTC	CASSVEPVGTGDRDYGYTF
TRBD1	NA	TRBV29-1	TRBJ2-5	TGCAGCGTGAGGGGGCCTCAAGAGACCCAGTACTTC	CSVRGPQETQYF
TRBD2	few	TRBV10-3	TRBJ2-2	TGTGCCATCAGTGAGCGGGGGGACACCGGGGAGCTGTTTTTT	CAISERGDTGELFF
NA	few	TRBV29-1	TRBJ2-5	TGCAGCGTTGCGCAGCGGCTCAGCCTAGAGACCCAGTACTTC	CSVAQRLSLETQYF
NA	NA	TRBV11-2	TRBJ2-3	TGTGCCAGCAGCCGAGTACGGGATACGCAGTATTTT	CASSRVRDTQYF
TRBD2	NA	TRBV5-1	TRBJ2-7	TGCGCCAGCAGCTTGGAGCCTAGCGGGGCCTACGAGCAGTACTTC	CASSLEPSGAYEQYF
NA	NA	TRBV6-1	TRBJ1-1	TGTGCCAGCAGTTGGGGGCCCAACACTGAAGCTTTCTTT	CASSWGPNTEAFF
NA	NA	TRBV2	TRBJ1-1	TGTGCCAGCAGGAGGACCCTGAACACTGAAGCTTTCTTT	CASRRTLNTEAFF
TRBD1	once	TRBV7-9	TRBJ1-1	TGTGCCAGCAGCGCTCCGGTGACAGGGGGCCCAGCTGAAGCTTTCTTT	CASSAPVTGGPAEAFF
NA	NA	TRBV6-5	TRBJ1-5	TGTGCCAGCAGTTACTCGTGGGACGGTGGCAATCAGCCCCAGCATTTT	CASSYSWDGGNQPQHF
NA	NA	TRBV29-1	TRBJ1-2	TGCAGCGCGGCTGGCTACGGGGGCTACACCTTC	CSAAGYGGYTF
TRBD1	NA	TRBV14	TRBJ1-1	TGTGCCAGCAGCCGACAAGGGGGCTGGGGCACTGAAGCTTTCTTT	CASSRQGGWGTEAFF
NA	NA	TRBV29-1	TRBJ2-1	TGCAGCGTCGAGTTAGGGACTGGGCAGTTCTTC	CSVELGTGQFF
TRBD2	few	TRBV18	TRBJ2-4	TGTGCCAGCTCACCGATTAGGAAGCGGGAGAACGAAAACATTCAGTACTTC	CASSPIRKRENENIQYF
NA	NA	TRBV29-1	TRBJ1-1	TGCAGCGTTGAAACCCGACGGACTGAAGCTTTCTTT	CSVETRRTEAFF
NA	NA	TRBV7-8	TRBJ2-1	TGTGCCAGCAGCCTCAGGGGAAGCGGAGAAATCTACAATGAGCAGTTCTTC	CASSLRGSGEIYNEQFF
TRBD1	NA	TRBV7-9	TRBJ2-7	TGTGCCAGCAGCTTAGGACAGGGGTATGACGAGCAGTACTTC	CASSLGQGYDEQYF
NA	few	TRBV5-6	TRBJ2-1	TGTGCCAGCAGCTCCCCCGGAGGGCTAACCAATGAGCAGTTCTTC	CASSSPGGLTNEQFF
TRBD1	few	TRBV6-5	TRBJ2-7	TGTGCCAGCACCTCGACAGGGTACGAGCAGTACTTC	CASTSTGYEQYF
NA	NA	TRBV29-1	TRBJ2-5	TGCAGCGTTGAAGTCATGGAGACCCAGTACTTC	CSVEVMETQYF